Each of the 4 T cell receptor beta chains below was sequenced from the same sample in a study of control samples from healthy donors and cancer patients. The method was immunoSEQ multiplex PCR; TCRdb's version includes in-frame clones alone and lacks a portion of them. Of tens of thousands of clones in the sample, more than 70% were seen once. The sample was blood. These receptors all come from a woman aged 45-65 years in good health.

J is TRBJ2-7 and V is TRBV25-1; no reliable D call. Germline CDR1 reads MGHDK; CDR2 reads SYGVNS. The CDR3 runs 15 residues. V lost 1 base, J lost 1 base, and 11 bases lay in between. CDR3 loop: CASSESFTASYEQYF. The CDR3 region has the DNA TGTGCCAGCAGTGAATCGTTTACGGCATCCTACGAGCAGTACTTC.

This clone was seen only once. The rearrangement joins TRBV9 to TRBJ1-1; 7 bases match TRBD1. Germline V gene sequence: CDR1 SGDLS, CDR2 YYNGEE. The CDR3 contains 14 residues. Losses at the gene ends were 4 bases for V and 4 bases for J; bases not matched to a gene: 7. The CDR3 DNA reads as TGTGCCAGCAGCCCCGACAGGGCGGGCACTGAAGCTTTCTTT. It encodes CASSPDRAGTEAFF.

This chain joins TRBV12-3 or TRBV12-4 and TRBJ1-1, with no clear D. The V gene lost 6 bases and the J gene lost 6 bases, with 14 bases spanning the gap. The CDR3 is 13 amino acids. The CDR3 nucleotides read TGTGCCAGCAGCTCTCCCGAGAGTTCTGAAGCTTTCTTT. Translating gives CASSSPESSEAFF.

This sequence joins TRBV3-1 (or the pseudogene TRBV3-2) and TRBJ2-1, with TRBD1 identical over 10 bases. Germline V CDR1 and CDR2: LGHDT, YNNKEL (reference sequence). The CDR3 covers 14 residues. V shed 2 bases and J 8 bases; nucleotides not matched to a gene: 3. The CDR3 DNA sequence: TGTGCCAGCAGCCAACGACAGGGGGCTGATGAGCAGTTCTTC. Translating it yields CASSQRQGADEQFF.